Shown below are 8 T cell receptor beta chains from a single sample sequenced in a study of T-cell memory formation after mild COVID-19 (dated by TCRdb to the early 2020s). The library was prepared using 5' RACE. Sequencing instrument: Illumina NovaSeq 6000. In-frame beta chains were kept once TCRdb had trimmed the public reads at Q25 with fastp and called clones with MiXCR. Rows merge per CDR3 protein into single entries with the most common DNA and genes. Counted in this sample were 200,000 to 250,000 distinct CDR3 sequences; around 26% of them appeared once. The leading ten clones occupy over 9.5% of the sample. The specimen was PBMCs or a T cell subset sorted from them (not recorded which). All receptors come from an adult woman who had mild COVID-19 (a few samples of this study predate the infection). The sample titles of this study are shuffled in the database, so cell type and time point are left out; the donor was told from shared clones.

In its sample, this clonotype was seen a few times. This chain joins TRBV6-5 and TRBJ2-2, with 13 bases aligning to TRBD2. The CDR3 runs 19 residues. V shed 2 bases, J shed 2 bases, and the junction held 8 bases outside the gene matches. Germline V lookup: CDR1 MNHEY, CDR2 SVGAGI. As DNA, the CDR3 is TGTGCCAGCAGTTACCATCAACTAGCGGGGGGGCCCAACACCGGGGAGCTGTTTTTT. Residues: CASSYHQLAGGPNTGELFF.

The chain is built from TRBV27 and TRBJ2-7; 8 bases fit TRBD1. This CDR3 contains 15 residues. Germline V gives CDR1 MNHEY, CDR2 SMNVEV (reference sequence). Trimming at V came to 6 bases and at J to 0 bases, leaving 7 bases not matched to a gene. In nucleotides, the CDR3 is TGTGCCAGCAGCCAGGGACAGGCAAGCTCCTACGAGCAGTACTTC. The encoded protein is CASSQGQASSYEQYF.

In its sample, this clonotype was seen a few times. The chain couples TRBV7-9 to TRBJ1-2; TRBD1 matches at 9 bases. Per germline, CDR1 SEHNR and CDR2 FQNEAQ (reference sequence). The CDR3 consists of 15 residues. The junction had 6 bases not matched to a gene; V was cut back by 3 bases and J by 4 bases. CDR3 in DNA: TGTGCCAGCAGCTTCGAGGACAGGGGATTCTATGGCTACACCTTC. This translates into CASSFEDRGFYGYTF.

The CDR3 region has the DNA TGTGCCAGCAGCCGGACTAGCGGGAGGGCGGACAATGAGCAGTTCTTC. It encodes CASSRTSGRADNEQFF. This chain uses TRBV11-3 with TRBJ2-1; the match to TRBD2 covers 15 bases. CDR3 size: 16 residues. CDR1 and CDR2 (germline): SGHNT, YENEEA. V lost 5 bases to trimming and J lost 5 bases; unmatched junction nucleotides: 4.

This clonotype occurred a few times. V usage is TRBV29-1 and J usage is TRBJ1-5; 7 nucleotides align to TRBD1. Per the germline V gene, CDR1 is SQVTM and CDR2 is ANQGSEA. The CDR3 covers 15 residues. The V segment lost 7 bases and the J segment 3 bases; nucleotides outside the gene matches: 12. The CDR3 DNA reads as TGCAGCGCACGGACAGGACAAAATACCAATCAGCCCCAGCATTTT. Its translation is CSARTGQNTNQPQHF.

The gene calls are TRBV29-1 and TRBJ2-3, with TRBD2 as a possible D gene (5 bases). Deletions cut 8 bases from V and 4 bases from J, with 10 bases between. Germline CDR1 and CDR2: SQVTM and ANQGSEA. This CDR3 is built from 11 residues. CDR3 protein: CSSREPDTQYF. The CDR3, as DNA: TGCAGCTCGAGGGAACCAGATACGCAGTATTTT.

There are many counts of this clonotype. This sequence joins TRBV11-3 and TRBJ2-1, with 7 bases aligning to TRBD1. Unmatched junction bases numbered 9, after V lost 5 bases and J lost 8 bases. The CDR3 is 14 residues long. CDR1 SGHNT and CDR2 YENEEA come from the germline V gene. The CDR3 sequence is CASSPRTGLDEQFF. In DNA form, the CDR3 reads TGTGCCAGCAGCCCCCGGACAGGCTTAGATGAGCAGTTCTTC.

This clonotype was seen ten or more times. J is TRBJ2-2 and V is TRBV5-1; 9 nucleotides agree with TRBD2. The CDR3 length is 22 residues. V lost 2 bases, J lost 0 bases, and 20 bases stayed unmatched. Germline CDR1 reads SGHRS; CDR2 reads YFSETQ. The DNA of the CDR3 is TGCGCCAGCAGCTTCCCCTTGACCGGGACTAGCCCCTCCAGATCGAACACCGGGGAGCTGTTTTTT. It translates to CASSFPLTGTSPSRSNTGELFF.